This T cell receptor beta chain was profiled in a study of blood T cell repertoires in COVID-19. About the study: COVID-19 samples, acute and convalescent, were from the United States, Italy and Spain. PBMCs, B-cell-depleted T cells, or T cells provided the cDNA or gDNA that made up the material.

This CDR3 spans 14 amino acids. The germline CDR1 and CDR2 sequences are MNHEY and SMNVEV (reference sequence). V dropped 6 bases and J dropped 3; count of bases not matched to a gene: 5. This clone has just a few counts. Using immunoSEQ multiplex PCR, the repertoire was profiled, and TCRdb retains in-frame clones only, with some absent. Counted here are about 110,000 clones, over 65% occurring once; the ten biggest clones make up about 3.7%. The material sequenced was peripheral blood. The receptor comes from a woman older than 75 with acute or convalescent COVID-19. V gene TRBV27 combines with J gene TRBJ2-7, with 10 bases lining up with TRBD2. The DNA of the CDR3 is TGTGCCAGCAGACCACTAGCGGGAAACTACGAGCAGTACTTC. Its translation: CASRPLAGNYEQYF.